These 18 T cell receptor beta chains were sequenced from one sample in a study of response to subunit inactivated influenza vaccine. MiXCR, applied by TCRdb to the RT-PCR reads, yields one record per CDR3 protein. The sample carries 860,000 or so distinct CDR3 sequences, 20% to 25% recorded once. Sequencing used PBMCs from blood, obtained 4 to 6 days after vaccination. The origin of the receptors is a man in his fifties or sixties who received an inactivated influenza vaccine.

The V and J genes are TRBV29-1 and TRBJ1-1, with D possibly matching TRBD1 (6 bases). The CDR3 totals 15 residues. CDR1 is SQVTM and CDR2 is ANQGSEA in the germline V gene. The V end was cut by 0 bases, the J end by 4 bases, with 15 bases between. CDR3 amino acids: CSVEDLDRGGTEAFF. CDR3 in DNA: TGCAGCGTTGAAGACCTGGACAGAGGAGGCACTGAAGCTTTCTTT.

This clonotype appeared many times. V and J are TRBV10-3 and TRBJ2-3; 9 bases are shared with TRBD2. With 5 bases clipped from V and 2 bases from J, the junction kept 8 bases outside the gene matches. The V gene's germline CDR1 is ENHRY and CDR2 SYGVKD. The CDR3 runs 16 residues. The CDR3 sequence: CAISRSGGSITDTQYF. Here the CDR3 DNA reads TGTGCCATCAGTCGGAGCGGGGGGTCGATCACAGATACGCAGTATTTT.

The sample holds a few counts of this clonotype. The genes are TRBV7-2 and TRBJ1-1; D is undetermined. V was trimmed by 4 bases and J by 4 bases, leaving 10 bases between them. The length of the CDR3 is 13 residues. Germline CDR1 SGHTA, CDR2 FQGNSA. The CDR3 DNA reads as TGTGCCAGCAGCTCTGGGCAGCGCACTGAAGCTTTCTTT. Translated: CASSSGQRTEAFF.

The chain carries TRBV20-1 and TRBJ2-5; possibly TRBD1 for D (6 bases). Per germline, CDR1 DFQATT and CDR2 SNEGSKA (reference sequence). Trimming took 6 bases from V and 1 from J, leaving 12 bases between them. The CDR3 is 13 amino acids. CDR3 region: CSAYDRFQETQYF. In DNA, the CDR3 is TGCAGTGCGTATGACAGGTTCCAAGAGACCCAGTACTTC.

The CDR3 sequence is CASTKMGTNTEAFF. Written as DNA, the CDR3 is TGTGCCAGCACCAAAATGGGGACGAACACTGAAGCTTTCTTT. The chain is built from TRBV7-2 and TRBJ1-1; maybe TRBD1 (5 bases). V dropped 7 bases and J dropped 1 base, with 13 bases sitting between them. In germline, CDR1 is SGHTA, CDR2 FQGNSA. There are 14 residues in the CDR3.

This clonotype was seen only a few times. Written as DNA, the CDR3 is TGTGCCAGCAGTTACTCCCCCCGGACCAAATACAATGAGCAGTTCTTC. This encodes CASSYSPRTKYNEQFF. The chain joins TRBV6-5 to TRBJ2-1; D remains ambiguous. Germline V gene lookup returns CDR1 MNHEY and CDR2 SVGAGI. With 0 bases removed from V and 4 bases from J, the gap between germline ends came to 13 bases. CDR3 size: 16 residues.

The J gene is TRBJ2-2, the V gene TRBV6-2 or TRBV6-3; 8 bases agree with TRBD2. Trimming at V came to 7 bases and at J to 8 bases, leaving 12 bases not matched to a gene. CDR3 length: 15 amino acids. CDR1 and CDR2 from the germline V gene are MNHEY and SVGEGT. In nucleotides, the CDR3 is TGTGCCAGCATGGCCCCCGGGACTAGAGTTGGGGAGCTGTTTTTT. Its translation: CASMAPGTRVGELFF.

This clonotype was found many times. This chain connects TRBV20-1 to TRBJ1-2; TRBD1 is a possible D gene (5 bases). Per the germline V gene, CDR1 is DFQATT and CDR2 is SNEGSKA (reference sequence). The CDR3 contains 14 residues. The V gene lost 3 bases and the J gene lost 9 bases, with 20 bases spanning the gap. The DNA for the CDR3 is TGCAGTGCTAGTCAGGGATTAGTTGCGGACAGCTACACCTTC. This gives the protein CSASQGLVADSYTF.

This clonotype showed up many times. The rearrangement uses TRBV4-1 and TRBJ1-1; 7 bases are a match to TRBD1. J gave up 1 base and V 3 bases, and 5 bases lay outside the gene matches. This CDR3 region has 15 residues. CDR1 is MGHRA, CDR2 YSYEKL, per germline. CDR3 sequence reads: CASSQTGSGNTEAFF. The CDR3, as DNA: TGCGCCAGCAGCCAGACAGGGTCGGGGAACACTGAAGCTTTCTTT.

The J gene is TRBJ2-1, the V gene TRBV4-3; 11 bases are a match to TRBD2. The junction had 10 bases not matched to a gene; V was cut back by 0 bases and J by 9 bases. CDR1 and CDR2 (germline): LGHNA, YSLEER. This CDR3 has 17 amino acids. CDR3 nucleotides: TGCGCCAGCAGCCAAGATGTGTTTACTAGCGGGGGTAGTGAGCAGTTCTTC. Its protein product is CASSQDVFTSGGSEQFF.

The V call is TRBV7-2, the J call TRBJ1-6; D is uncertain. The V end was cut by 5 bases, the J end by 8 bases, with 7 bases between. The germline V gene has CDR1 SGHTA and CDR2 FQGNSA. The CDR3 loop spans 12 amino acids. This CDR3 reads CASSARDSPLHF. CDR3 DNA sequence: TGTGCCAGCAGCGCGCGGGATTCACCCCTCCACTTT. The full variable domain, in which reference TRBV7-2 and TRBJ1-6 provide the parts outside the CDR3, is GAGVSQSPSNKVTEKGKDVELRCDPISGHTALYWYRQSLGQGLEFLIYFQGNSAPDKSGLPSDRFSAERTGGSVSTLTIQRTQQEDSAVYLCASSARDSPLHFGNGTRLTVT.

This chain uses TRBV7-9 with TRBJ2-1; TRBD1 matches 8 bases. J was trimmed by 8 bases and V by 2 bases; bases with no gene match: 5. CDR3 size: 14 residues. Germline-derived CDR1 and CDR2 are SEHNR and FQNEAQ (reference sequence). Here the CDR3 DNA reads TGTGCCAGCAGCTTAACGGACAGGGCCTATGAGCAGTTCTTC. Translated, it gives CASSLTDRAYEQFF.

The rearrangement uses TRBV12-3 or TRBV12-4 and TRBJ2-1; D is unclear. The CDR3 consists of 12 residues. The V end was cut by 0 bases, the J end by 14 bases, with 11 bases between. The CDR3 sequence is CASSLAVGPEFF. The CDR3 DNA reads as TGTGCCAGCAGTTTAGCGGTAGGGCCTGAGTTCTTC.

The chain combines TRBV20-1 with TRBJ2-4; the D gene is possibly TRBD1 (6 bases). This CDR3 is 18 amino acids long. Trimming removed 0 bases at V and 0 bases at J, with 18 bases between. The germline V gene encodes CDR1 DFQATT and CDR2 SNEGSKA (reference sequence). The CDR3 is CSARDYQGPGVAKNIQYF. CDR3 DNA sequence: TGCAGTGCTAGAGACTATCAGGGGCCAGGGGTAGCCAAAAACATTCAGTACTTC.

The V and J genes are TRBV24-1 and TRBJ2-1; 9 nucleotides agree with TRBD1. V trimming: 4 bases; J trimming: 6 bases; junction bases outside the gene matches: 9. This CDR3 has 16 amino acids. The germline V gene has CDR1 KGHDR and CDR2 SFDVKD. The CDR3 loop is CATSESGTGHTNEQFF. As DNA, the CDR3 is TGTGCCACCAGTGAGTCCGGGACAGGGCACACCAATGAGCAGTTCTTC.

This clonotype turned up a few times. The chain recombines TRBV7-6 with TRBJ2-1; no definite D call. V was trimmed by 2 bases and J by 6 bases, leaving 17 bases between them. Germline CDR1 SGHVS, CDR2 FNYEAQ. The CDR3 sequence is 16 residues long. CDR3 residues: CASSLSPTDAFNEQFF. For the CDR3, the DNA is TGTGCCAGCAGCTTATCCCCGACCGACGCTTTCAATGAGCAGTTCTTC.

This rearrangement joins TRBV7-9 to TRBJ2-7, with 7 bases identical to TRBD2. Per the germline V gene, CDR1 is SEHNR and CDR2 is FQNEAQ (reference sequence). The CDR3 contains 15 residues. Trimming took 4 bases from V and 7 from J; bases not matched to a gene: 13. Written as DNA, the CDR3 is TGTGCCAGCAGCTCCCGAGCGGGGCCCTCAGAAGAGCAGTACTTC. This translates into CASSSRAGPSEEQYF.

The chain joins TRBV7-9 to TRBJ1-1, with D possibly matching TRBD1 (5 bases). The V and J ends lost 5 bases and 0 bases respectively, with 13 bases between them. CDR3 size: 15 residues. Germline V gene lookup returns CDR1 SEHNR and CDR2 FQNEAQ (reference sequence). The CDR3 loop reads CASSPGELMNTEAFF. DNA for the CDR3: TGTGCCAGCAGCCCGGGGGAACTCATGAACACTGAAGCTTTCTTT.